Shown below are 12 T cell receptor beta chains from a single sample sequenced in a study of CD8 T cells in ankylosing spondylitis. MiXCR, run by TCRdb on the 5' RACE reads, gives a single entry per CDR3 protein. The sample has about 240,000 distinct CDR3 sequences, around 25% seen once. Sequencing input: blood, either unsorted or a sorted T cell fraction (not recorded which). These receptors all stem from a male donor with ankylosing spondylitis or in good health (not recorded which).

This sequence joins TRBV11-2 and TRBJ1-5, with 8 bases lining up with TRBD1. The CDR3 covers 14 residues. Trimming took 4 bases from V and 7 from J; bases not matched to a gene: 6. Germline CDR1 is SGHAT and CDR2 is FQNNGV. The CDR3 spells CASSSGTGLQPQHF. CDR3 DNA: TGTGCCAGCAGCTCAGGGACAGGTTTGCAGCCCCAGCATTTT.

The chain uses TRBV12-3 or TRBV12-4 and TRBJ2-3; 9 nucleotides line up with TRBD1. The length of the CDR3 is 12 residues. J lost 3 bases, V lost 8 bases, and 0 bases had no gene match. This chain's CDR3 is CASGTGTDTQYF. CDR3 DNA: TGTGCCAGCGGGACAGGGACAGATACGCAGTATTTT.

This clonotype was seen repeatedly, ten times or more. The rearrangement uses TRBV9 and TRBJ2-4, with D possibly TRBD1 on 6 matching bases. The CDR3 has 14 residues. Looked up from germline, CDR1 is SGDLS and CDR2 is YYNGEE. V lost 0 bases and J 11 bases, leaving 15 bases between the germline ends. This CDR3 is CASSVDHRVHLQYF. The CDR3 DNA reads as TGTGCCAGCAGCGTAGATCACAGGGTCCATCTTCAGTACTTC.

The chain combines TRBV7-2 with TRBJ1-6, with D unresolved. The V gene's germline CDR1 is SGHTA and CDR2 FQGNSA. The V and J ends lost 0 bases and 8 bases respectively, with 5 bases between them. This CDR3 region has 13 residues. CDR3 sequence reads: CASSLAGYSPLHF. The DNA of the CDR3 is TGTGCCAGCAGCTTAGCGGGGTATTCACCCCTCCACTTT.

The V and J genes are TRBV10-3 and TRBJ2-3, with a possible D match to TRBD2 (6 bases). This CDR3 is 17 amino acids long. Trimming stripped 4 bases from V and 5 bases from J, with 22 bases between. The germline CDR1 and CDR2 sequences are ENHRY and SYGVKD. The CDR3 bases are TGTGCCATCAGTGGGTTAGGTTTAGGGACTGTCGGAGATACGCAGTATTTT. This gives the protein CAISGLGLGTVGDTQYF.

This clonotype appeared many times. This sequence joins TRBV7-2 and TRBJ2-1; D not resolved. CDR3 length equals 14 residues. The germline V gene has CDR1 SGHTA and CDR2 FQGNSA. The V gene lost 4 bases and the J gene lost 1 base, with 8 bases spanning the gap. The CDR3 bases are TGTGCCAGCAGCTCGGATGGGTCCTACAATGAGCAGTTCTTC. Translation: CASSSDGSYNEQFF. Looking up the rest from reference TRBV7-2 and TRBJ2-1 gives the full variable domain: GAGVSQSPSNKVTEKGKDVELRCDPISGHTALYWYRQSLGQGLEFLIYFQGNSAPDKSGLPSDRFSAERTGGSVSTLTIQRTQQEDSAVYLCASSSDGSYNEQFFGPGTRLTVL.

The J gene is TRBJ2-3, the V gene TRBV20-1; D may correspond to TRBD1 or TRBD2 (5 bases each). The CDR3 runs 15 residues. Trimming took off 1 base at V and 6 bases at J, with 17 bases between the two ends. In germline, CDR1 is DFQATT, CDR2 SNEGSKA (reference sequence). This chain's CDR3 is CSARAPERGKDTQYF. CDR3 nucleotides: TGCAGTGCTAGAGCCCCGGAGAGGGGCAAGGATACGCAGTATTTT.

The chain is built from TRBV4-1 and TRBJ2-7, with D uncertain. Germline V gene sequence: CDR1 MGHRA, CDR2 YSYEKL. The CDR3 spans 13 residues. V shed 0 bases and J shed 6 bases, with 9 bases lying between them. This CDR3 reads CASSQDWGIEQYF. In nucleotides, the CDR3 is TGCGCCAGCAGCCAAGATTGGGGAATCGAGCAGTACTTC.

In this sample, this clonotype turned up a few times. Possible read error: a much larger clone is one base away. The chain uses TRBV6-4 and TRBJ2-3; 7 bases are a match to TRBD1. CDR3 length: 14 residues. Losses at the gene ends were 2 bases for V and 4 bases for J; bases not matched to a gene: 3. Germline V gives CDR1 MRHNA, CDR2 SNTAGT. As DNA, the CDR3 is TGTGCCAGCAGTGACAGGGGGCACTCAGATACGCAGTATTTT. Encoded protein: CASSDRGHSDTQYF.

This clonotype was seen ten or more times. The chain uses TRBV21-1 and TRBJ2-2; the table's D call of TRBD1 was not tested on the DNA. TRBV21-1 represents a pseudogene. The CDR3 has 17 amino acids. The CDR3 sequence is CASSKVLLGGSTGELFF. The CDR3 region has the DNA TGTGCCAGCAGCAAAGTTCTGTTGGGGGGGAGCACCGGGGAGCTGTTTTTT.

In its sample, this clonotype was seen many times. For the CDR3, the DNA is TGCAGTGCTAGAAACCAGGGAAGCGGTACGCAGTATTTT. This encodes CSARNQGSGTQYF. V gene TRBV20-1 combines with J gene TRBJ2-3; D is tentatively TRBD1 or TRBD2 (5 bases each). The CDR3 has 13 amino acids. Trimming removed 2 bases from V and 8 bases from J, with 14 bases in between. Germline V gene data show CDR1 as DFQATT and CDR2 as SNEGSKA (reference sequence).

This clonotype came up many times. This rearrangement joins TRBV10-3 to TRBJ2-1; 8 bases line up with TRBD2. The CDR3 has 15 residues. The germline V gene has CDR1 ENHRY and CDR2 SYGVKD. The ends lost 10 bases at V and 8 bases at J; junction bases unmatched: 16. CDR3 coding DNA: TGTGCCAGCTCCGAAGCACGGGGGGGCACAGATGAGCAGTTCTTC. Translation: CASSEARGGTDEQFF.